This T cell receptor (beta chain) was obtained from a study of early T cells in non-severe SARS-CoV-2 infection. Individually, cDNA molecules had unique molecular identifiers attached to them. TCRdb itself ran the 5' RACE reads through MiXCR, one entry per CDR3 protein. The sample lists tens of thousands of distinct CDR3 sequences; approximately 6% were seen once. The germline CDR1 and CDR2 sequences are SNHLY and FYNNEI. The V and J ends lost 7 bases and 3 bases respectively, with 18 bases between them. The CDR3 loop spans 15 amino acids. The sequenced material came from whole blood. This TCR was recovered from an adult who was a healthcare worker with PCR-confirmed SARS-CoV-2 infection or an uninfected control (not recorded which). The chain couples TRBV2 to TRBJ2-5; D may be TRBD1 (6 bases). The CDR3 loop reads CASTLIGWTEETQYF. In DNA form, the CDR3 reads TGTGCCAGCACTTTAATAGGGTGGACAGAAGAGACCCAGTACTTC.